The rows below give T cell receptor beta chains drawn from one sample of a study of vaccination and CD4 T cells after COVID-19. TCRdb reprocessed the PCR reads via MiXCR and lists one record per CDR3 protein. The sample includes over 20,000 distinct CDR3 sequences, 43% of them seen just once. For these receptors, no antigen is known. Sequenced sample: CD4+ T cells from blood, cultured in vitro. The source is a human donor who had recovered from COVID-19. The CDR3 runs from the conserved cysteine through the conserved F or W.

J gene	CDR3 length	V gene	CDR3 protein
TRBJ1-5	15	TRBV6-1	CASSGQGFSNQPQHF
TRBJ2-2	13	TRBV19	CASDAGNTGELFF
TRBJ2-1	16	TRBV6-1	CASSEEPRGLYNEQFF
TRBJ2-3	15	TRBV20-1	CSARGLGGQTDTQYF
TRBJ1-6	13	TRBV20-1	CSAREGSGSPLHF
TRBJ2-3	12	TRBV7-8	CASSLAADTQYF
TRBJ2-3	13	TRBV6-1	CASSVRITDTQYF
TRBJ2-7	11	TRBV20-1	CSARGKGEQYF
TRBJ2-2	16	TRBV20-1	CSARDRHLGVTGELFF
TRBJ1-6	15	TRBV20-1	CSARKGSSYNSPLHF
TRBJ2-7	16	TRBV2	CASSPQGLTISYEQYF
TRBJ2-1	15	TRBV7-6	CASSRDRSSYNEQFF
TRBJ2-7	12	TRBV6-1	CASTSDAYEQYF
TRBJ2-1	11	TRBV11-2	CASSAWADQFF
TRBJ1-1	13	TRBV18	CASSPGQGSEAFF
TRBJ1-5	16	TRBV2	CASSEGMVYSNQPQHF
TRBJ2-5	13	TRBV7-2	CASSLGNGETQYF
TRBJ2-7	15	TRBV7-9	CASSLERQVSYEQYF
TRBJ1-1	15	TRBV19	CASSMGGAVDTEAFF
TRBJ1-3	13	TRBV7-2	CASSLSYGNTIYF
TRBJ2-1	15	TRBV2	CASSGSGGAFGEQFF
TRBJ1-5	15	TRBV11-3	CASSPGQGSNQPQHF
TRBJ1-2	13	TRBV9	CASSAKDRHGYTF
TRBJ2-1	15	TRBV6-1	CASRPRRETYNEQFF
TRBJ1-2	13	TRBV19	CASSHGTDRGYTF
TRBJ1-2	13	TRBV18	CASQAGQDYGYTF
TRBJ2-5	12	TRBV20-1	CSARRGGETQYF
TRBJ2-3	17	TRBV7-2	CASSLKLSGGRTDTQYF
TRBJ2-5	15	TRBV7-6	CASSSPGQGTETQYF
TRBJ1-1	17	TRBV7-8	CASSLVVQGALNTEAFF
TRBJ1-2	16	TRBV10-1	CASSELPDPGPQSDTF
TRBJ2-7	11	TRBV7-2	CASSRFMEQYF
TRBJ2-3	16	TRBV27	CVSSSVGAGGTDTQYF
TRBJ1-5	14	TRBV20-1	CSARVQGFNQPQHF
TRBJ2-6	15	TRBV19	CASSIGQTGANVLTF
TRBJ2-7	14	TRBV6-2/TRBV6-3	CASRRTGGVYEQYF
TRBJ1-6	14	TRBV14	CASSQRTDNSPLHF
TRBJ2-6	19	TRBV11-2	CASSPREAGGGSGANVLTF
TRBJ1-6	12	TRBV20-1	CSARDNYSPLHF
TRBJ2-5	14	TRBV27	CASRGGADQETQYF
TRBJ2-3	15	TRBV20-1	CSAGPLGESTDTQYF
TRBJ2-1	20	TRBV6-1	CATSVVRLAGRGMAFNEQFF
TRBJ2-7	12	TRBV18	CASSEDRDEQYF
TRBJ1-4	14	TRBV10-1	CASKPPTGAEKLFF
TRBJ1-2	17	TRBV2	CASSEKSTASSVYGYTF
TRBJ2-7	14	TRBV2	CASSEARTTGEQYF
TRBJ2-7	14	TRBV20-1	CSAGPGLADYEQYF
TRBJ1-2	13	TRBV7-2	CASSSREAFTADF
TRBJ2-7	15	TRBV7-2	CASSLFQRTSYEQYF